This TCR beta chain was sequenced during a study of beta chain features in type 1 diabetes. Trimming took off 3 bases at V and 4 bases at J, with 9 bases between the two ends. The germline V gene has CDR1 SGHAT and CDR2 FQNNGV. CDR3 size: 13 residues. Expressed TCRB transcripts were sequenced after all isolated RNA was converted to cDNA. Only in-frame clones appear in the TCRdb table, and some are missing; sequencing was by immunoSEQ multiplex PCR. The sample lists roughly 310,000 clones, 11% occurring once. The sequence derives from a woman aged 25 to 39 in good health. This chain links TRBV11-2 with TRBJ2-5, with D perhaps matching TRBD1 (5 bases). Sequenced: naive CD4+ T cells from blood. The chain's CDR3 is CASSLSGAETQYF. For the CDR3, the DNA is TGTGCCAGCAGCTTGTCTGGGGCAGAGACCCAGTACTTC.